This TCR beta chain was captured in a study of T cell changes during pregnancy in multiple sclerosis. Produced via immunoSEQ multiplex PCR; TCRdb's table is partial and in-frame only. The sample holds approximately 50,000 clones; roughly 95% are singletons and the top ten take approximately 0.31%. The sequenced sample was CD4+ T cells from peripheral blood mononuclear cells, obtained in the third trimester of pregnancy. The origin of this receptor is a female donor with multiple sclerosis, enrolled in a pregnancy study.

The CDR3 is CAIQGNNQPQHF. CDR3 coding DNA: TGTGCCATACAGGGGAACAATCAGCCCCAGCATTTT. This sequence joins TRBV6-1 and TRBJ1-5, with 7 nucleotides matching TRBD1. The trim removed 10 bases at V and 3 bases at J, leaving 3 bases unmatched. CDR3 length: 12 amino acids. CDR1 and CDR2 (germline): MNHNS, SASEGT.